This T cell receptor (beta chain) originates from a study of cytomegalovirus exposure and HLA in healthy donors. CDR1 is MNHNS and CDR2 is SASEGT in the germline V gene. The CDR3 totals 15 residues. Germline trimming cut 2 bases from V and 3 bases from J; bases unmatched to any gene: 3. Healthy bone marrow donors made up the donors. Primers: 60 Vbeta forward and 13 Jbeta reverse. Sequencing was performed with immunoSEQ multiplex PCR; in TCRdb, only in-frame clones are kept and a portion is missing. The sample includes roughly 160,000 clones, approximately 77% seen only once; the top ten take about 3.8%.

Sequenced: PBMCs. The chain employs TRBV6-1 and TRBJ1-4; 7 nucleotides align to TRBD1. The TCR sequence derives from a man in his thirties or forties in good health and CMV-seropositive. The CDR3 DNA reads TGTGCCAGCAGTGAATGGGACAGCTCTAATGAAAAACTGTTTTTT. It yields the protein CASSEWDSSNEKLFF.